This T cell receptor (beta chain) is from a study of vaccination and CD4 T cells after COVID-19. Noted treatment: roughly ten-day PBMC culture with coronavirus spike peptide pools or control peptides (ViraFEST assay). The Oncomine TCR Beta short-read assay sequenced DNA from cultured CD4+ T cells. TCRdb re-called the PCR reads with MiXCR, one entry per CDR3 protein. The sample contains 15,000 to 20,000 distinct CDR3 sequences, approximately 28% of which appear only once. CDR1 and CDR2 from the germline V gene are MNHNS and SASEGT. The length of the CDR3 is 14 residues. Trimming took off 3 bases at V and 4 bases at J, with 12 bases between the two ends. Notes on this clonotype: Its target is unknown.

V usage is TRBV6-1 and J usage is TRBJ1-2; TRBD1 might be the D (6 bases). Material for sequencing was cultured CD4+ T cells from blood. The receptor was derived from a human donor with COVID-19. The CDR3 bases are TGTGCCAGCAGTGACAGGGGATCGAGCTATGGCTACACCTTC. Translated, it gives CASSDRGSSYGYTF.